This T cell receptor (beta chain) was captured in a study of T cell responses to AZD1222 COVID-19 vaccine. Overall study results and limits: Among the donors, most were white British and more were female, and clonal diversity was possibly underestimated. Scientists sampled the repertoires only once the peak T cell response had passed. The number of AZD1222 recipients seropositive at baseline was only six.

Comment on this clone: Its matching antigen is unknown.

This CDR3 is built from 14 residues. CDR1 and CDR2 from the germline V gene are MNHEY and SVGAGI. V lost 6 bases and J 9 bases, leaving 18 bases between the germline ends. Measured with immunoSEQ multiplex PCR; TCRdb has only the in-frame clones, and not every one. The sample carries over 100,000 clones, more than 75% recorded once. The rearrangement joins TRBV6-5 to TRBJ2-1, with D tentatively TRBD2 (6 bases). This specimen was peripheral blood, taken 28 days after the second AZD1222 dose. This TCR was recovered from an adult who received the AZD1222 COVID-19 vaccine. The CDR3 reads CASSLLGRGGEQFF. In nucleotides, the CDR3 is TGTGCCAGCAGCCTACTAGGGCGGGGCGGTGAGCAGTTCTTC.